These T cell receptor beta chains were read from a single sample in a study of T cell repertoires in cytomegalovirus infection. From the reads, TCRdb called clonotypes with MiXCR, one entry per CDR3 protein. The sample has approximately 1,000,000 distinct CDR3 sequences; around 32% are singletons. Their specific antigens are unknown. The sample here was cultured CD8+ T cells from PBMCs, taken from culture after CMV antigen stimulation. These receptors originate from a human donor in good health (CMV status not recorded). Some clones in this sample may be carry-over from other donors' samples. CDR3s include the opening cysteine and the closing phenylalanine or tryptophan. A D gene is named only where the DNA matches it firmly. Clone size is not always given. Where it is, it says once, few, many or a class for expanded clones.

v_call	d_call	clone_size	j_call	cdr3_length	cdr3_aa	cdr3_nt
TRBV19	-	-	TRBJ1-5	13	CASSIRGREPQHF	TGTGCCAGTAGTATCCGGGGCCGGGAGCCCCAGCATTTT
TRBV4-1	-	many	TRBJ2-2	14	CASSQDPGPGELFF	TGCGCCAGCAGCCAAGATCCGGGGCCCGGGGAGCTGTTTTTT
TRBV4-1	-	-	TRBJ2-1	23	CASSHPIQADADIGSGSHNEQFF	TGCGCCAGCAGCCACCCGATACAGGCTGATGCTGATATCGGATCCGGGTCCCACAATGAGCAGTTCTTC
TRBV12-3/TRBV12-4	-	few	TRBJ2-3	14	CASSRLGDTDTQYF	TGTGCCAGCAGCCGTTTGGGGGACACAGATACGCAGTATTTT
TRBV29-1	-	few	TRBJ1-1	14	CSVEHGTVNTEAFF	TGCAGCGTTGAACACGGGACTGTGAACACTGAAGCTTTCTTT
TRBV7-4	TRBD2	-	TRBJ2-1	15	CASSNSGGLNNEQFF	TGTGCCAGCAGCAATAGCGGGGGACTGAACAATGAGCAGTTCTTC
TRBV7-6	-	-	TRBJ2-1	16	CASSLGPFGGRDEQFF	TGTGCCAGCAGCTTAGGTCCATTCGGTGGGAGAGATGAGCAGTTCTTC
TRBV7-3	-	few	TRBJ2-3	15	CASSLGTTPLDTQYF	TGTGCCAGCAGCTTAGGTACCACCCCCCTAGATACGCAGTATTTT
TRBV27	-	few	TRBJ2-4	16	CASSRPRDLSKNIQYF	TGTGCCAGCAGCCGGCCGAGGGACCTTTCCAAAAACATTCAGTACTTC
TRBV6-5	TRBD2	-	TRBJ2-6	20	CASSYRSSGGTPSGANVLTF	TGTGCCAGCAGTTACAGGAGTAGCGGGGGCACCCCTTCTGGGGCCAACGTCCTGACTTTC
TRBV19	-	-	TRBJ2-3	15	CASSTKDRGADTQYF	TGTGCCAGTAGTACCAAAGACAGAGGAGCAGATACGCAGTATTTT
TRBV7-8	-	few	TRBJ2-7	15	CASSLGSLRGYEQYF	TGTGCCAGCAGCTTAGGTTCCCTTCGGGGGTACGAGCAGTACTTC
TRBV4-1	TRBD1	-	TRBJ1-5	13	CASSRNRGQPQHF	TGCGCCAGCAGCCGCAACAGGGGTCAGCCCCAGCATTTT
TRBV6-1	TRBD2	few	TRBJ2-5	19	CASSEAPRLAGGLQETQYF	TGTGCCAGCAGTGAAGCGCCGAGACTAGCGGGGGGCCTTCAAGAGACCCAGTACTTC
TRBV5-8	TRBD1	-	TRBJ1-5	15	CASSDGQAPGEPQHF	TGTGCCAGCAGCGACGGACAGGCTCCGGGGGAGCCCCAGCATTTT
TRBV19	-	few	TRBJ2-2	15	CASRAEYSNTGELFF	TGTGCCAGTAGGGCGGAGTATTCGAACACCGGGGAGCTGTTTTTT
TRBV4-3	TRBD2	-	TRBJ2-3	16	CASSQDPSGATDTQYF	TGCGCCAGCAGCCAAGATCCTAGCGGGGCCACAGATACGCAGTATTTT
TRBV7-9	-	-	TRBJ1-1	16	CASSAPRGTRNTEAFF	TGTGCCAGCAGCGCACCAAGGGGCACCCGGAACACTGAAGCTTTCTTT
TRBV5-5	TRBD1	-	TRBJ2-2	18	CASSLTGGFRVDTGELFF	TGTGCCAGCAGCTTGACAGGGGGCTTTAGAGTGGACACCGGGGAGCTGTTTTTT
TRBV5-4	TRBD1	-	TRBJ1-1	17	CASSPYPRTGENTEAFF	TGTGCCAGCAGCCCCTATCCCCGGACAGGGGAGAACACTGAAGCTTTCTTT
TRBV5-1	TRBD2	-	TRBJ2-3	17	CASSPGLAGAGTDTQYF	TGCGCCAGCAGCCCCGGACTAGCGGGGGCAGGCACAGATACGCAGTATTTT
TRBV6-6	-	-	TRBJ1-5	15	CASSSSRVSNQPQHF	TGTGCCAGCAGTAGCTCCAGGGTTAGCAATCAGCCCCAGCATTTT
TRBV7-6	TRBD1	many	TRBJ2-1	17	CASSYFSGDRVDNEQFF	TGTGCCAGCAGCTATTTCTCAGGGGACAGGGTAGACAATGAGCAGTTCTTC
TRBV18	-	-	TRBJ2-2	15	CASSPGGRDTGELFF	TGTGCCAGCTCACCAGGAGGCAGGGACACCGGGGAGCTGTTTTTT
TRBV7-4	-	-	TRBJ2-7	13	CASRRGASYEQYF	TGTGCCAGCCGCCGCGGGGCCTCCTACGAGCAGTACTTC
TRBV7-2	TRBD1	many	TRBJ1-4	15	CASSPPGQGRRKLFF	TGTGCCAGCAGCCCGCCGGGACAGGGGAGGAGGAAACTGTTTTTT
TRBV15	TRBD2	-	TRBJ2-2	11	CAVGGIRELFF	TGTGCCGTCGGGGGGATCAGGGAGCTGTTTTTT
TRBV19	-	few	TRBJ1-2	17	CASSTPWGVGANYGYTF	TGTGCCAGTAGTACCCCCTGGGGGGTCGGAGCTAACTATGGCTACACCTTC
TRBV20-1	-	-	TRBJ2-5	14	CSASLRGTAETQYF	TGCAGTGCTAGTCTGCGGGGGACAGCAGAGACCCAGTACTTC
TRBV6-5	-	-	TRBJ1-2	14	CASSYAGAYYGYTF	TGTGCCAGCAGTTACGCAGGGGCTTACTATGGCTACACCTTC
TRBV7-3	-	-	TRBJ2-1	15	CASSLAPLRDDEQFF	TGTGCCAGCAGCTTGGCCCCTCTCCGGGACGATGAGCAGTTCTTC
TRBV10-2	-	-	TRBJ2-2	15	CASIREREIAGELFF	TGCGCCAGCATCAGGGAGAGGGAGATCGCCGGGGAGCTGTTTTTT
TRBV9	TRBD1	once	TRBJ2-7	12	CASSADRGEQYF	TGTGCCAGCAGCGCAGACAGGGGTGAGCAGTACTTC
TRBV27	-	-	TRBJ2-3	15	CASSPTSVWGDTQYF	TGTGCCAGCAGTCCTACTTCGGTATGGGGCGATACGCAGTATTTT
TRBV7-9	TRBD2	few	TRBJ2-1	16	CASSLYTSGGAHEQFF	TGTGCCAGCAGCTTATACACTAGCGGGGGGGCTCATGAGCAGTTCTTC
TRBV12-3/TRBV12-4	TRBD1	many	TRBJ1-2	12	CASRGGGHGYTF	TGTGCCAGCAGAGGAGGGGGCCATGGCTACACCTTC
TRBV15	-	-	TRBJ1-1	14	CATRGANAPLRAFF	TGTGCCACCAGAGGCGCAAACGCCCCATTGAGGGCTTTCTTT
TRBV4-2	TRBD1	-	TRBJ2-5	18	CASSQVYQTGQGPETQYF	TGTGCCAGCAGCCAAGTATATCAGACCGGACAGGGACCAGAGACCCAGTACTTC
TRBV29-1	TRBD2	few	TRBJ2-3	15	CSVELAGGPTDTQYF	TGCAGCGTTGAATTGGCGGGGGGGCCCACAGATACGCAGTATTTT
TRBV27	-	-	TRBJ1-2	14	CASSVGQTGYGYTF	TGTGCCAGCAGTGTCGGCCAGACGGGCTATGGCTACACCTTC
TRBV7-2	-	many	TRBJ1-5	16	CASSSLPDSRFGPQHF	TGTGCCAGCAGCTCTTTACCGGACAGTCGTTTTGGTCCCCAGCATTTT
TRBV20-1	-	-	TRBJ1-3	11	CSAPFSNTIYF	TGCAGTGCGCCCTTTTCGAACACCATATATTTT
TRBV2	-	-	TRBJ1-1	12	CASSEAGREVFF	TGTGCCAGCAGTGAAGCGGGCCGGGAAGTTTTCTTT
TRBV7-6	TRBD2	few	TRBJ2-1	15	CAMQQTSGTYNEQFF	TGTGCCATGCAGCAGACTAGCGGGACCTACAATGAGCAGTTCTTC
TRBV4-1	-	few	TRBJ1-1	14	CASSQDRGRNEAFF	TGCGCCAGCAGCCAAGACAGGGGCAGGAATGAAGCTTTCTTT
TRBV6-1	-	-	TRBJ1-1	16	CASSEQGMALNTEAFF	TGTGCCAGCAGTGAACAGGGGATGGCTCTGAACACTGAAGCTTTCTTT
TRBV19	TRBD1	-	TRBJ1-1	13	CASSIVPGQEAFF	TGTGCCAGTAGTATAGTGCCGGGACAGGAAGCTTTCTTT
TRBV9	-	few	TRBJ1-1	15	CASSVPFGEYTEAFF	TGTGCCAGCAGCGTTCCCTTCGGAGAATACACTGAAGCTTTCTTT
TRBV25-1	-	few	TRBJ1-6	15	CASSPPEGLVSPLHF	TGTGCCAGCAGTCCCCCGGAGGGGCTGGTTTCACCCCTCCACTTT
TRBV6-2/TRBV6-3	TRBD1	-	TRBJ2-5	17	CASSEQGARSRQETQYF	TGTGCCAGCAGTGAACAGGGGGCCAGGAGCCGCCAAGAGACCCAGTACTTC
TRBV12-3/TRBV12-4	TRBD2	-	TRBJ2-1	14	CASTGTSGGYEQFF	TGTGCCAGCACCGGGACTAGCGGGGGGTACGAGCAGTTCTTC
TRBV4-1	-	many	TRBJ1-1	13	CASSTTINTEAFF	TGCGCCAGCAGCACCACAATTAACACTGAAGCTTTCTTT
TRBV10-3	-	few	TRBJ1-2	12	CAISEKQKGDTF	TGTGCCATCAGTGAGAAACAGAAGGGAGACACCTTC
TRBV6-5	TRBD1	many	TRBJ1-6	18	CASSYSSGTGPYNSPLHF	TGTGCCAGCAGTTACTCTTCCGGGACAGGACCCTATAATTCACCCCTCCACTTT
TRBV6-1	-	few	TRBJ1-5	17	CASSSMDSRYSNQPQHF	TGTGCCAGCAGTTCCATGGACAGCAGATATAGCAATCAGCCCCAGCATTTT
TRBV19	-	-	TRBJ2-2	11	CASNGPGELFF	TGTGCCAGTAACGGGCCCGGGGAGCTGTTTTTT
TRBV4-1	-	-	TRBJ2-5	16	CASSQVVLPYQETQYF	TGCGCCAGCAGCCAAGTTGTACTACCGTACCAAGAGACCCAGTACTTC
TRBV6-6	TRBD2	many	TRBJ2-4	21	CASSYLRGLAGELLAKNIQYF	TGTGCCAGCAGTTACCTCCGGGGACTAGCGGGGGAACTACTAGCCAAAAACATTCAGTACTTC
TRBV7-4	-	-	TRBJ2-7	15	CASSLTHRINNEQYF	TGTGCCAGCAGCTTGACTCATAGAATCAACAACGAGCAGTACTTC
TRBV7-2	-	-	TRBJ2-2	15	CASPRRGADTGELFF	TGTGCCAGCCCGCGTCGGGGGGCCGACACCGGGGAGCTGTTTTTT